This note documents a single T cell receptor beta chain sequence. Its antigen is undetermined. V was trimmed by 0 bases and J by 2 bases, leaving 5 bases between them. The germline V gene encodes CDR1 SGHRS and CDR2 YFSETQ. The length of the CDR3 is 13 residues. The sample originates from a study of T cell repertoires in ileal Crohn's disease. General study results and limits: Endoscopic recurrence occurred in every patient whose clonality exceeded 26.8%.

Time point: neoterminal ileum biopsy at postoperative endoscopy, about 6 months after surgery. The assay was immunoSEQ multiplex PCR, and TCRdb's table has in-frame clones only and misses some. The repertoire holds around 2,000 clones, with around 57% as singletons. Sequencing was carried out using ileal tissue. This receptor was taken from an adult with Crohn's disease. The J gene is TRBJ1-2, the V gene TRBV5-1; D ambiguous. The CDR3 DNA reads as TGCGCCAGCAGCTTGGCCGGGAACTATGGCTACACCTTC. Translated: CASSLAGNYGYTF.